The 15 T cell receptor beta chains below all came from one sample that was sequenced in a study of metastatic and nonmetastatic thyroid tumors. MiXCR re-clonotyped the PCR reads for TCRdb. This sample has roughly 25,000 clones, with roughly a quarter found just once. All patients were treatment-naive before thyroid surgery. Sequencing was performed on tumor tissue. The source is a male donor with papillary thyroid cancer or a benign thyroid nodule (not recorded which). Some clones in this sample may be carry-over from other donors' samples.

V usage is TRBV7-7 and J usage is TRBJ2-5; a possible D gene is TRBD2 (6 bases). This CDR3 is built from 12 residues. Germline loops: CDR1 SSHAT, CDR2 FNYEAQ (reference sequence). The CDR3 loop is CARSYRGETQYF. CDR3 DNA sequence: TGTGCTAGAAGCTACCGGGGGGAGACCCAGTACTTC.

J is TRBJ1-5 and V is TRBV5-4, with 8 bases matching TRBD1. The V gene's germline CDR1 is SGHNT and CDR2 YYREEE (reference sequence). The CDR3 is made up of 17 amino acids. The V and J ends lost 3 bases and 2 bases, in that order; junction bases with no gene match: 10. This chain's CDR3 is CASSSPGQGGGNQPQHF. Written as DNA, the CDR3 is TGTGCCAGCAGCTCCCCTGGACAGGGAGGAGGCAATCAGCCCCAGCATTTT.

Ten or more counts support this clone. The chain is built from TRBV4-3 and TRBJ1-3, with D perhaps TRBD1 (5 bases). CDR3 length equals 15 residues. The V end lost 0 bases, the J end lost 2 bases, and 8 bases lay between the germline ends. Germline CDR1 and CDR2: LGHNA and YSLEER. The CDR3 DNA reads as TGCGCCAGCAGCCAAGACGCGGGGGCTGGAAACACCATATATTTT. It encodes CASSQDAGAGNTIYF.

This clone has ten or more counts. The CDR3 reads CASSPPGELFF. CDR3 nucleotide sequence: TGCGCCAGCAGCCCCCCCGGGGAGCTGTTTTTT. The rearrangement joins TRBV4-1 to TRBJ2-2; no clear D gene. CDR3 size: 11 residues. Per germline, CDR1 MGHRA and CDR2 YSYEKL. The V gene lost 4 bases and the J gene lost 6 bases, with 3 bases spanning the gap.

The genes are TRBV20-1 and TRBJ2-7; D not resolved. V was cut by 0 bases and J by 3 bases, with 15 bases left in between. The CDR3 extends over 15 amino acids. CDR1 DFQATT and CDR2 SNEGSKA come from the germline V gene (reference sequence). The CDR3 nucleotides read TGCAGTGCTAGAGACTTTAGGGTTCCCTACTACGAGCAGTACTTC. It translates to CSARDFRVPYYEQYF.

This clone was detected many times. The chain links TRBV5-5 to TRBJ2-3, with 8 bases that match TRBD2. V lost 0 bases to trimming and J lost 2 bases; unmatched junction nucleotides: 5. The CDR3 has 16 amino acids. The germline V gene has CDR1 SGHKS and CDR2 YYEKEE (reference sequence). The CDR3 nucleotides are TGTGCCAGCAGCTTGGTGGGTAGCGGGATCACAGATACGCAGTATTTT. It codes for CASSLVGSGITDTQYF.

In regard to this clone: A much larger clonotype is one base distant, so this may be a read error. The rearrangement joins TRBV4-3 to TRBJ2-6; tentative D call: TRBD1 (5 bases). Per germline, CDR1 LGHNA and CDR2 YSLEER. The CDR3 runs to 15 residues. CDR3 bases: TGCGCCAGCAGCCCTCAGCACTCTGGGGCCAACGCCCTGACTTTC. Protein: CASSPQHSGANALTF.

This clone has at least ten counts. Possible read error: a much larger clone is one base away. V gene TRBV12-3 or TRBV12-4 combines with J gene TRBJ1-4; D possibly corresponds to TRBD1 (6 bases). CDR3 size: 15 residues. The CDR3 loop is CASSLLGGQEEKLVF. The DNA of the CDR3 is TGTGCCAGCAGCCTCTTAGGGGGGCAAGAGGAAAAACTGGTTTTT.

With regard to this clone: This could be a read error, since a much larger clone is one nucleotide away. This rearrangement joins TRBV6-5 to TRBJ2-7; D remains ambiguous. Germline values: CDR1 MNHEY, CDR2 SVGAGI. V lost 2 bases, J lost 1 base, and 9 bases lay in between. This CDR3 spans 14 amino acids. CDR3 residues: CASSYGALSYEQYF. CDR3 nucleotide sequence: TGTGCCAGCAGTTACGGCGCCTTGTCCTACGAGCAGTACTTC.

On this clone: Possible read error: a much larger clone is one base away. Other DNA variants within this sample encode the same CDR3. The chain carries TRBV10-1 and TRBJ1-1; the match to TRBD1 covers 9 bases. V shed 0 bases and J 5 bases; nucleotides not matched to a gene: 7. This CDR3 region has 16 residues. Germline CDR1 reads WNHNN; CDR2 reads SYGVQD (reference sequence). This CDR3 reads CASSESFGTGPTEAFF. CDR3 DNA: TGCGCCAGCAGTGAGTCGTTCGGGACAGGGCCAACTGAAGCTTTCTTT.

This clone was observed a handful of times. Here the CDR3 omits its conserved ending phenylalanine or tryptophan, so a read error is the likely source. The DNA is omitted, as the CDR3 cannot be located on it reliably, and the CDR3 follows TCRdb's listing. The V and J genes are TRBV7-8 and TRBJ2-7; the table gives TRBD1 as D, unverified against the DNA. Germline lookup yields CDR1 SGHVS and CDR2 FQNEAQ. The CDR3 numbers 15 amino acids, ends counted. CDR3: CASSLGGHESYEHYL.

The chain carries TRBV20-1 and TRBJ1-2, with D possibly matching TRBD1 (6 bases). CDR1 and CDR2 (germline): DFQATT, SNEGSKA (reference sequence). The CDR3 has 13 amino acids. V lost 0 bases and J 9 bases, leaving 14 bases between the germline ends. This chain's CDR3 is CSARDQTGMSYTF. CDR3 bases: TGCAGTGCTAGAGATCAGACAGGCATGAGCTACACCTTC.

This clone was recorded once. The chain has TRBV12-3 or TRBV12-4 and TRBJ2-3; D remains ambiguous. Deletions cut 10 bases from V and 6 bases from J, with 14 bases between. The CDR3 is made up of 12 amino acids. CDR3 DNA sequence: TGTGCCACCTCCCTACCCGTGGATACGCAGTATTTT. This translates into CATSLPVDTQYF.

This clone was counted between two and nine times. The V call is TRBV29-1, the J call TRBJ2-3; 9 bases line up with TRBD1. With 2 bases clipped from V and 4 bases from J, the junction kept 4 bases outside the gene matches. This CDR3 is built from 14 residues. Germline CDR1 reads SQVTM; CDR2 reads ANQGSEA. The CDR3 bases are TGCAGCGTTGAATCTACAGGGGGCGCAGATACGCAGTATTTT. It encodes CSVESTGGADTQYF.

This chain connects TRBV24-1 to TRBJ2-7, with D perhaps assigned TRBD1 or TRBD2 (5 bases each). In germline, CDR1 is KGHDR, CDR2 SFDVKD. The length of the CDR3 is 12 residues. Trimming took off 4 bases at V and 9 bases at J, with 12 bases between the two ends. The CDR3 sequence: CATSEAWDAQYF. The DNA for the CDR3 is TGTGCCACCAGTGAAGCGTGGGACGCGCAGTACTTC.